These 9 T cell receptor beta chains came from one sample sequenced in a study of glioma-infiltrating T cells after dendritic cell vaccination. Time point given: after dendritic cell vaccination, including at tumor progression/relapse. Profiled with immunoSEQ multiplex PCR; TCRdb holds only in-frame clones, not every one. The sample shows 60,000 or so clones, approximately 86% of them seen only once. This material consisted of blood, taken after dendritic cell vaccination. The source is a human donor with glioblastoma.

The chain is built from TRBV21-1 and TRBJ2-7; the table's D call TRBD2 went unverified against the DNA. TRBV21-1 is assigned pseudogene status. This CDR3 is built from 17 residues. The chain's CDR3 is CASSKAESSGSSYEQYF. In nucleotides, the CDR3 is TGTGCCAGCAGCAAAGCAGAGAGTAGCGGGTCCTCCTACGAGCAGTACTTC.

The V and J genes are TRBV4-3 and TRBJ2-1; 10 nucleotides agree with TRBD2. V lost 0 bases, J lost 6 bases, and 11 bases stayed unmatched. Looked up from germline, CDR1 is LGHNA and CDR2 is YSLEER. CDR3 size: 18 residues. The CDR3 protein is CASSQEEASGGPSNEQFF. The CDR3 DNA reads TGCGCCAGCAGCCAAGAGGAAGCTAGCGGGGGCCCCAGCAATGAGCAGTTCTTC.

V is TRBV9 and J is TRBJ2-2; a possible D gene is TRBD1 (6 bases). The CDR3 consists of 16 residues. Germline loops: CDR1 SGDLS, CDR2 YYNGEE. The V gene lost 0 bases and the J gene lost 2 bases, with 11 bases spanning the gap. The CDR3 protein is CASSVDLDRNTGELFF. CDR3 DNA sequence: TGTGCCAGCAGCGTAGATTTGGACAGAAACACCGGGGAGCTGTTTTTT.

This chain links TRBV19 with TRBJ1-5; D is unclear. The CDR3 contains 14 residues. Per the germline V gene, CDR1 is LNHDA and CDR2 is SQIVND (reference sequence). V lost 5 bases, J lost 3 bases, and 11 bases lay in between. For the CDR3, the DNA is TGTGCCAGTAGTCCTAGCGGGGACAATCAGCCCCAGCATTTT. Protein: CASSPSGDNQPQHF.

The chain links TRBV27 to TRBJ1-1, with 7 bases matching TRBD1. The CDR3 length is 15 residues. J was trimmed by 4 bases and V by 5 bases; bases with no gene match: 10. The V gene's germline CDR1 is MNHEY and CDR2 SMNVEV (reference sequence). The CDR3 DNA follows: TGTGCCAGCAGTCGAGGGGGCGGTTTAGGCACTGAAGCTTTCTTT. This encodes CASSRGGGLGTEAFF.

The CDR3: CASRQTGEGTEAFF. Here the CDR3 DNA reads TGTGCCAGCAGACAGACAGGGGAAGGCACTGAAGCTTTCTTT. The J gene is TRBJ1-1, the V gene TRBV6-1; 8 bases line up with TRBD1. Per germline, CDR1 MNHNS and CDR2 SASEGT. Unmatched junction bases numbered 7, after V lost 6 bases and J lost 4 bases. CDR3 length: 14 amino acids.

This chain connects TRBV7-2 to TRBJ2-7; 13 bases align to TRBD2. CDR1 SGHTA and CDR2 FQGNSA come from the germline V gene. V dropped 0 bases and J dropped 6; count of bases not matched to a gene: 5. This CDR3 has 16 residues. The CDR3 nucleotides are TGTGCCAGCAGCTTAGCCACGGGACTAGCGGGACTCGAGCAGTACTTC. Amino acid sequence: CASSLATGLAGLEQYF.

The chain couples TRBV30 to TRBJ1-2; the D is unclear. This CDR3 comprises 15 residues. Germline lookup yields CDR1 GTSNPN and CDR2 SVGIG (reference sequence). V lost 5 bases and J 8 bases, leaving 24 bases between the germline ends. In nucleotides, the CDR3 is TGTGCCTGGGCGGGGATTTCTCCCCGGCTAAGCGGCTACACCTTC. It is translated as CAWAGISPRLSGYTF.

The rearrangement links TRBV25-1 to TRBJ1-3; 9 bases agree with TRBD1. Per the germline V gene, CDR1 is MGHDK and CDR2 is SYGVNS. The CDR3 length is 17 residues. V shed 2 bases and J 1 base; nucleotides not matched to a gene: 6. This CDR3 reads CASSEPPGTGSGNTIYF. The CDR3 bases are TGTGCCAGCAGTGAACCCCCCGGGACAGGGTCTGGAAACACCATATATTTT.